Each of the 13 T cell receptor beta chains below was sequenced from the same sample in a study of PD-L1 blockade in urothelial cancer. Repertoires were generated with immunoSEQ multiplex PCR, while TCRdb's copy carries only in-frame clones and drops some. The data contain about 43,000 clones, around four fifths of them seen just once; the ten biggest clones take up about 15%. Time point defined: peripheral blood 6 weeks after treatment start. The sequences come from PBMCs, collected around atezolizumab (anti-PD-L1) treatment. The receptor source for this set is a man in his sixties with urothelial cancer.

CDR3 coding DNA: TGTGCCGGGCGGGGCAGGGTTCAACACGAGCAGTACTTC. Amino acids: CAGRGRVQHEQYF. The rearrangement links TRBV30 to TRBJ2-7, with D perhaps matching TRBD2 (6 bases). Trimming cost V 8 bases and J 5 bases, with 19 bases left between them. The CDR3 runs to 13 residues. The germline CDR1 and CDR2 sequences are GTSNPN and SVGIG (reference sequence).

This clone was detected only once. The genes are TRBV6-1 and TRBJ1-2, with 7 bases identical to TRBD1. V lost 3 bases, J lost 8 bases, and 12 bases stayed unmatched. Germline V gene lookup returns CDR1 MNHNS and CDR2 SASEGT. The CDR3 spans 15 residues. The CDR3 sequence: CASSDSFGGGGGYTF. DNA for the CDR3: TGTGCCAGCAGTGATTCCTTCGGAGGGGGCGGCGGCTACACCTTC.

V usage is TRBV28 and J usage is TRBJ2-7; D may be TRBD1 (5 bases). Looked up from germline, CDR1 is MDHEN and CDR2 is SYDVKM. Between the trimmed V and J ends, which lost 2 bases and 3 bases, there was a span of 11 bases. The CDR3 is made up of 14 amino acids. This chain's CDR3 is CASSLVGDHYEQYF. Here the CDR3 DNA reads TGTGCCAGCAGTTTAGTAGGGGATCACTACGAGCAGTACTTC.

The CDR3 spells CASSRGSPGEQYF. In nucleotides, the CDR3 is TGTGCCAGCAGCCGCGGTAGCCCGGGCGAGCAGTACTTC. The chain employs TRBV11-3 and TRBJ2-7; no reliable D call. This CDR3 spans 13 amino acids. Trimming pared 5 bases from V and 6 bases from J, leaving 14 bases between. The germline V gene has CDR1 SGHNT and CDR2 YENEEA.

The chain employs TRBV11-2 and TRBJ2-2; unclear D gene. Looked up from germline, CDR1 is SGHAT and CDR2 is FQNNGV. V was clipped by 3 bases and J by 4 bases, with 12 bases between them. CDR3 length equals 15 residues. The CDR3 is CASSFRQFSTGELFF. The CDR3 nucleotides read TGTGCCAGCAGCTTCAGGCAGTTCAGCACCGGGGAGCTGTTTTTT.

This chain links TRBV19 with TRBJ1-2, with D possibly being TRBD1 (5 bases). CDR1 LNHDA and CDR2 SQIVND come from the germline V gene (reference sequence). CDR3 length equals 13 residues. V lost 2 bases to trimming and J lost 7 bases, with 11 bases between them. CDR3 protein: CASSIQGSGGYTF. CDR3 DNA: TGTGCCAGTAGTATACAGGGAAGTGGTGGCTACACCTTC.

The genes are TRBV6-5 and TRBJ2-7; possible D gene TRBD1, 6 bases. Trimming removed 2 bases from V and 3 bases from J, with 14 bases in between. Germline-derived CDR1 and CDR2 are MNHEY and SVGAGI. The CDR3 extends over 15 amino acids. CDR3 residues: CASSYRDEGDYEQYF. CDR3 coding DNA: TGTGCCAGCAGTTACCGGGACGAGGGGGACTACGAGCAGTACTTC.

The chain links TRBV2 to TRBJ1-5, with D possibly TRBD1 on 5 matching bases. Between the trimmed V and J ends, which lost 11 bases and 3 bases, there was a span of 20 bases. This CDR3 has 15 residues. The germline CDR1 and CDR2 sequences are SNHLY and FYNNEI. CDR3 amino acids: CASKPRAGPNQPQHF. Here the CDR3 DNA reads TGTGCCTCAAAGCCCCGTGCGGGGCCCAATCAGCCCCAGCATTTT. Full variable domain (rest looked up from reference TRBV2 and TRBJ1-5): EPEVTQTPSHQVTQMGQEVILRCVPISNHLYFYWYRQILGQKVEFLVSFYNNEISEKSEIFDDQFSVERPDGSNFTLKIRSTKLEDSAMYFCASKPRAGPNQPQHFGDGTRLSIL.

The genes are TRBV6-1 and TRBJ2-6; TRBD1 is a possible D gene (5 bases). Germline V gives CDR1 MNHNS, CDR2 SASEGT. The V gene lost 3 bases and the J gene lost 3 bases, with 12 bases spanning the gap. This CDR3 region has 16 residues. The CDR3 region is CASSDWGVGGANVLTF. For the CDR3, the DNA is TGTGCCAGCAGTGATTGGGGCGTGGGTGGGGCCAACGTCCTGACTTTC.

The sample holds one count of this clone. The chain couples TRBV6-6 to TRBJ1-1; TRBD1 matches 11 bases. CDR1 MNHNY and CDR2 SVGAGI come from the germline V gene (reference sequence). The length of the CDR3 is 13 residues. J gave up 7 bases and V 8 bases, and 6 bases lay outside the gene matches. The CDR3 sequence: CASRGQGASEAFF. CDR3 bases: TGTGCCAGCCGAGGACAGGGGGCAAGTGAAGCTTTCTTT.

V is TRBV5-1 and J is TRBJ2-1; 7 bases are shared with TRBD2. Unmatched junction bases numbered 3, after V lost 0 bases and J lost 9 bases. The CDR3 has 13 amino acids. Germline V gene lookup returns CDR1 SGHRS and CDR2 YFSETQ. The CDR3 nucleotides read TGCGCCAGCAGCTTGGTAGGGGAGGGTGAGCAGTTCTTC. Translation: CASSLVGEGEQFF.

The V and J genes are TRBV27 and TRBJ2-2, with 7 bases identical to TRBD1. The CDR3 consists of 16 residues. Trimming at V came to 3 bases and at J to 1 base, leaving 5 bases not matched to a gene. CDR1 is MNHEY, CDR2 SMNVEV, per germline (reference sequence). CDR3 sequence: CASSFRRGWNTGELFF. The CDR3 coding sequence is TGTGCCAGCAGTTTCCGCAGGGGGTGGAACACCGGGGAGCTGTTTTTT.

The chain recombines TRBV4-1 with TRBJ2-1, with 10 bases fitting TRBD2. The CDR3 runs 16 residues. V shed 2 bases and J 8 bases; nucleotides not matched to a gene: 9. The V gene's germline CDR1 is MGHRA and CDR2 YSYEKL. The CDR3 region is CASSQSERGGGYEQFF. CDR3 nucleotides: TGCGCCAGCAGCCAATCTGAGCGGGGGGGCGGATATGAGCAGTTCTTC.